These 6 T cell receptor beta chains came from one sample sequenced in a study of chemoradiotherapy in HPV16-positive cancers. The assay was immunoSEQ multiplex PCR, and TCRdb's table has in-frame clones only and misses some. This sample has some 25,000 clones, with approximately 93% found just once. This material was obtained from a patient who underwent chemoradiotherapy. These receptors were obtained from a human donor with HPV-associated anogenital cancer.

For the CDR3, the DNA is TGTGCCAGCAGTGGACAGGGGAATTTTTACGGCAATCAGCCCCAGCATTTT. This gives the protein CASSGQGNFYGNQPQHF. The rearrangement uses TRBV25-1 and TRBJ1-5, with 8 positions matching TRBD1. Trimming at V came to 4 bases and at J to 2 bases, leaving 10 bases not matched to a gene. Germline CDR1 and CDR2: MGHDK and SYGVNS. The CDR3 contains 17 residues.

The rearrangement links TRBV7-9 to TRBJ1-1, with D possibly being TRBD1 (5 bases). Between the trimmed V and J ends, which lost 5 bases and 3 bases, there was a span of 13 bases. CDR1 and CDR2 from the germline V gene are SEHNR and FQNEAQ (reference sequence). This CDR3 comprises 14 residues. DNA of the CDR3: TGTGCCAGCAGCCCTCGGGGCGGGGACACTGAAGCTTTCTTT. Amino acids: CASSPRGGDTEAFF. The full variable domain, completed using reference TRBV7-9 and TRBJ1-1, is DTGVSQNPRHKITKRGQNVTFRCDPISEHNRLYWYRQTLGQGPEFLTYFQNEAQLEKSRLLSDRFSAERPKGSFSTLEIQRTEQGDSAMYLCASSPRGGDTEAFFGQGTRLTVV.

The rearrangement links TRBV6-5 to TRBJ2-1; D uncertain. This CDR3 region has 15 residues. Germline values: CDR1 MNHEY, CDR2 SVGAGI. V gave up 5 bases and J gave up 2 bases, with 13 bases separating them. Written as DNA, the CDR3 is TGTGCCAGCAGTCCAGACTCGATCCCCTACAATGAGCAGTTCTTC. Translated, it gives CASSPDSIPYNEQFF.

As DNA, the CDR3 is TGTGCCAGCAGCTTGGGGGGTGGTGGGAGGGCCTCGAGGGAGCAGTACTTC. It codes for CASSLGGGGRASREQYF. The genes are TRBV5-4 and TRBJ2-7, with 7 bases matching TRBD2. The CDR3 is 17 residues long. Germline-derived CDR1 and CDR2 are SGHNT and YYREEE (reference sequence). V shed 0 bases, J shed 7 bases, and the junction held 16 bases outside the gene matches.

This clone has only a few counts. The J gene is TRBJ2-1, the V gene TRBV19; weak D call: TRBD2 (5 bases). Germline loops: CDR1 LNHDA, CDR2 SQIVND (reference sequence). CDR3 size: 14 residues. Deletions cut 5 bases from V and 8 bases from J, with 16 bases between. CDR3 in DNA: TGTGCCAGTAGTCCCGGACCGCGGGTCGATGAGCAGTTCTTC. Encoded protein: CASSPGPRVDEQFF.

The chain uses TRBV28 and TRBJ1-2, with D perhaps TRBD1 (5 bases). The ends were cut back, 3 bases at V and 5 bases at J, with 7 bases in the middle. The germline V gene encodes CDR1 MDHEN and CDR2 SYDVKM. CDR3 size: 12 residues. The CDR3 region is CASSFTGYGYTF. The CDR3 DNA follows: TGTGCCAGCAGTTTCACAGGATATGGCTACACCTTC.